This T cell receptor beta chain stems from a study of T-cell reconstitution after alpha-beta-depleted transplantation in children (dated by TCRdb to the mid-2010s). Regarding the research as a whole: T-cell immune reconstitution after TCRalphabeta/CD19-depleted allogeneic hematopoietic cell transplantation in children was quantitatively tracked in the study by means of TCR repertoire profiling.

Library generation was performed with PCR. Data came from an Illumina HiSeq 2500. To normalize quantification of the TCRbeta repertoire, the TCR libraries were built with molecular barcoding that relied on unique molecular identifiers. In TCRdb, the public reads were trimmed at Q25 with fastp and aligned with MiXCR, with productive beta chains retained. Entries are consolidated by CDR3 protein sequence, retaining the most common genes and DNA. The sample table lists about 230,000 distinct CDR3 sequences, approximately 9.7% of them with a count of one. 5.1% of the sample goes to the ten largest clones. This clonotype appeared many times. The clone's antigen remains unknown. No much larger clone exists at a distance of one base, and base qualities are not known. The CDR3 numbers 13 residues from cysteine through phenylalanine. Only CDR3 DNA is held: 39 bases, read in frame from base 1. Ends trimmed: V by 7 bases, J by 5 bases; bases unmatched to a gene: 8.

This sequence uses TRBV12-3 or TRBV12-4 and TRBJ2-7, with 7 bases aligning to TRBD1. The receptor was isolated from a human donor who donated a stem cell graft to a child with SCID. Sequencing was performed on PBMCs from the stem cell graft donor, taken from the stem cell graft. The CDR3 is CASTSGQSHEQYF. The nucleotide sequence reads as follows: TGTGCCAGCACCTCGGGACAGAGCCACGAGCAGTACTTC.